Each of the 21 T cell receptor beta chains below was sequenced from the same sample in a study of OX40 agonist ivuxolimab in advanced cancers. Assay: immunoSEQ multiplex PCR; the TCRdb copy retains only in-frame clones and omits some. The top ten clones hold 5% of a sample with 77,000 or so clones, approximately 84% of them seen once. Material: CD4+ or CD8+ T cells sorted from blood, obtained in a trial of the OX40 agonist ivuxolimab. These receptors all stem from an adult with an advanced solid tumor such as melanoma, head and neck, liver or kidney cancer.

The chain links TRBV6-4 to TRBJ1-2; tentative D call: TRBD1 (5 bases). V lost 11 bases to trimming and J lost 8 bases, with 15 bases between them. Germline V gives CDR1 MRHNA, CDR2 SNTAGT. The CDR3 is 11 residues long. CDR3 sequence (DNA): TGTGCCGCACGCGGTGGGGGAGGCTACACCTTC. Protein: CAARGGGGYTF.

On this clone itself: One end of the junction fails to match germline, which may point to a read error. This chain connects TRBV7-9 to TRBJ1-2, with TRBD1 matching 7 bases. There are 12 residues in the CDR3. CDR1 is SEHNR and CDR2 is FQNEAQ in the germline V gene (reference sequence). In DNA form, the CDR3 reads TGTGCCAGCAGCTCGGAAGACAGGGTTGGGATCTTC. This codes for CASSSEDRVGIF.

This clone was detected only a few times. The chain combines TRBV19 with TRBJ1-2; tentatively, D is TRBD1 (6 bases). Per the germline V gene, CDR1 is LNHDA and CDR2 is SQIVND (reference sequence). Trimming pared 6 bases from V and 3 bases from J, leaving 14 bases between. This CDR3 region has 14 residues. The CDR3 loop is CASRFQGPDYGYTF. CDR3 nucleotide sequence: TGTGCCAGTAGGTTCCAGGGGCCGGACTATGGCTACACCTTC. The full variable domain, completed using reference TRBV19 and TRBJ1-2, is DGGITQSPKYLFRKEGQNVTLSCEQNLNHDAMYWYRQDPGQGLRLIYYSQIVNDFQKGDIAEGYSVSREKKESFPLTVTSAQKNPTAFYLCASRFQGPDYGYTFGSGTRLTVV.

The chain couples TRBV5-1 to TRBJ2-3; 9 bases map to TRBD1. V lost 0 bases to trimming and J lost 5 bases; unmatched junction nucleotides: 7. Germline CDR1 is SGHRS and CDR2 is YFSETQ. This CDR3 is built from 16 residues. CDR3 nucleotides: TGCGCCAGCAGCTTGGATCTGACAGGGGGTGAAGATACGCAGTATTTT. It encodes CASSLDLTGGEDTQYF.

J is TRBJ2-7 and V is TRBV27, with 8 nucleotides matching TRBD1. The V gene's germline CDR1 is MNHEY and CDR2 SMNVEV (reference sequence). The CDR3 contains 14 residues. Trimming cost V 3 bases and J 4 bases; bases outside gene matches: 5. CDR3 residues: CASSFSGGLYEQYF. CDR3 bases: TGTGCCAGCAGTTTTTCAGGGGGCTTATACGAGCAGTACTTC.

The chain couples TRBV27 to TRBJ1-2; D may be TRBD1 (5 bases). The length of the CDR3 is 13 residues. Germline V gene lookup returns CDR1 MNHEY and CDR2 SMNVEV (reference sequence). V shed 2 bases and J shed 8 bases, with 12 bases lying between them. CDR3 DNA: TGTGCCAGCAGTTTAAAGGCAGGGCGAGGCTACACCTTC. Translated, it gives CASSLKAGRGYTF.

This chain joins TRBV14 and TRBJ2-7, with 11 bases fitting TRBD1. CDR1 SGHDN and CDR2 FVKESK come from the germline V gene. With V trimmed by 2 bases and J by 4 bases, 4 bases remained unmatched. The CDR3 has 15 amino acids. Here the CDR3 reads CASSQPGQGVYEQYF. CDR3 nucleotide sequence: TGTGCCAGCAGCCAACCGGGACAGGGGGTTTACGAGCAGTACTTC. The variable domain in full, with the rest retrieved from reference TRBV14 and TRBJ2-7, is EAGVTQFPSHSVIEKGQTVTLRCDPISGHDNLYWYRRVMGKEIKFLLHFVKESKQDESGMPNNRFLAERTGGTYSTLKVQPAELEDSGVYFCASSQPGQGVYEQYFGPGTRLTVT.

The chain employs TRBV27 and TRBJ2-5; 9 nucleotides agree with TRBD2. Germline V gene sequence: CDR1 MNHEY, CDR2 SMNVEV (reference sequence). The junction had 7 bases not matched to a gene; V was cut back by 3 bases and J by 5 bases. This CDR3 region has 15 residues. The CDR3 nucleotides read TGTGCCAGCAGTTTGGGCGGGAGGGCCTTTGAGACCCAGTACTTC. Residues: CASSLGGRAFETQYF.

The rearrangement joins TRBV4-2 to TRBJ2-5; no clear D gene. V was clipped by 1 base and J by 5 bases, with 8 bases between them. The germline CDR1 and CDR2 sequences are LGHNA and YNFKEQ. The CDR3 totals 13 residues. CDR3 region: CASSQVMSETQYF. In DNA, the CDR3 is TGTGCCAGCAGCCAAGTCATGAGCGAGACCCAGTACTTC.

The chain links TRBV4-1 to TRBJ2-3, with TRBD2 matching 9 bases. The CDR3 has 17 amino acids. From germline, CDR1 is MGHRA and CDR2 YSYEKL. V shed 1 base, J shed 6 bases, and the junction held 11 bases outside the gene matches. The DNA for the CDR3 is TGCGCCAGCAGCCAAGGATCCAGCGGGGGGCCAACGGATACGCAGTATTTT. It codes for CASSQGSSGGPTDTQYF.

The chain carries TRBV14 and TRBJ1-1; perhaps TRBD1 as D (5 bases). Germline CDR1 and CDR2: SGHDN and FVKESK. Trimming removed 4 bases from V and 3 bases from J, with 18 bases in between. The CDR3 length is 16 residues. The CDR3 DNA reads TGTGCCAGCAGCCGCTTGCGGGGCGGGCTGGACACTGAAGCTTTCTTT. Encoded protein: CASSRLRGGLDTEAFF. Variable domain in full (rest from reference TRBV14 and TRBJ1-1): EAGVTQFPSHSVIEKGQTVTLRCDPISGHDNLYWYRRVMGKEIKFLLHFVKESKQDESGMPNNRFLAERTGGTYSTLKVQPAELEDSGVYFCASSRLRGGLDTEAFFGQGTRLTVV.

The chain recombines TRBV19 with TRBJ2-1; possible D gene TRBD2, 5 bases. Germline CDR1 is LNHDA and CDR2 is SQIVND (reference sequence). V lost 0 bases to trimming and J lost 1 base, with 13 bases between them. CDR3 length: 17 amino acids. The CDR3 nucleotides are TGTGCCAGTAGTATAGAGTCCTTGAGGGCGTCCTACAATGAGCAGTTCTTC. The encoded protein is CASSIESLRASYNEQFF.

This chain uses TRBV11-2 with TRBJ1-2, with 10 bases that match TRBD1. Unmatched junction bases numbered 18, after V lost 1 base and J lost 7 bases. Germline lookup yields CDR1 SGHAT and CDR2 FQNNGV. The CDR3 contains 19 residues. In DNA, the CDR3 is TGTGCCAGCAGCTTAGTAGGAAGACGGGACAGGGGCTACTCGCGTGGCTACACCTTC. It encodes CASSLVGRRDRGYSRGYTF.

The chain recombines TRBV12-5 with TRBJ1-1; D gene unclear. CDR3 length: 13 residues. Trimming took off 8 bases at V and 1 base at J, with 11 bases between the two ends. Germline-derived CDR1 and CDR2 are LGHNT and FRNRAP. Here the CDR3 DNA reads TGTGCTAGTAGGCTGGGAGAGAACACTGAAGCTTTCTTT. It codes for CASRLGENTEAFF.

The chain employs TRBV5-6 and TRBJ2-5; D is unclear. Looked up from germline, CDR1 is SGHDT and CDR2 is YYEEEE. The CDR3 is 14 residues long. V shed 0 bases and J shed 4 bases, with 10 bases lying between them. CDR3 coding DNA: TGTGCCAGCAGCTTGGGTGTGGGCGTAGAGACCCAGTACTTC. Protein sequence: CASSLGVGVETQYF.

This sequence joins TRBV18 and TRBJ1-3, with a weak D call TRBD1 (5 bases). This CDR3 is built from 15 residues. V was shortened by 4 bases and J by 1 base, with 11 bases between the two germline ends. Germline CDR1 KGHSH, CDR2 LQKENI. CDR3 sequence reads: CASSLPGGSGNTIYF. CDR3 sequence (DNA): TGTGCCAGCTCACTCCCTGGGGGTTCTGGAAACACCATATATTTT.

This clone is classed as medium-sized. The rearrangement uses TRBV6-4 and TRBJ1-1; tentatively, D is TRBD1 (6 bases). The V end lost 3 bases, the J end lost 4 bases, and 9 bases lay between the germline ends. The CDR3 covers 13 residues. Germline V gives CDR1 MRHNA, CDR2 SNTAGT. CDR3 sequence: CASSESGATEAFF. As DNA, the CDR3 is TGTGCCAGCAGTGAGTCAGGGGCCACTGAAGCTTTCTTT.

This chain connects TRBV7-9 to TRBJ2-1; 10 positions agree with TRBD2. CDR1 is SEHNR, CDR2 FQNEAQ, per germline (reference sequence). Trimming removed 6 bases from V and 15 bases from J; junction bases left unmatched: 11. This CDR3 has 13 amino acids. This chain's CDR3 is CASRFTSGEYVFF. In DNA, the CDR3 is TGTGCCAGCAGATTCACTAGCGGGGAGTACGTGTTCTTC.

In its sample, this clone was seen once. This chain uses TRBV11-1 with TRBJ2-7; TRBD2 aligns across 8 bases. This CDR3 region has 17 residues. V gave up 1 base and J gave up 6 bases; unmatched junction bases: 14. CDR1 is SGHAT and CDR2 is FQDESV in the germline V gene (reference sequence). CDR3: CASSLGSSGGSMGEQYF. CDR3 bases: TGTGCCAGCAGCTTAGGGTCGAGCGGGGGATCGATGGGCGAGCAGTACTTC.

The chain combines TRBV4-1 with TRBJ1-2, with D tentatively TRBD1 (5 bases). Trimming removed 0 bases at V and 8 bases at J, with 13 bases between. CDR3 size: 14 residues. Germline lookup yields CDR1 MGHRA and CDR2 YSYEKL. The CDR3 DNA reads as TGCGCCAGCAGCCAAGATTCGCAGGGCCGAGGCTACACCTTC. Amino acid sequence: CASSQDSQGRGYTF.

This chain uses TRBV2 with TRBJ1-2, with D possibly TRBD1 on 6 matching bases. The CDR3 length is 16 residues. V dropped 2 bases and J dropped 4 bases, with 17 bases sitting between them. Germline V CDR1 and CDR2: SNHLY, FYNNEI. The CDR3 sequence is CASSETVHRVTYGYTF. The CDR3 DNA reads TGTGCCAGCAGTGAAACCGTCCACAGGGTGACCTATGGCTACACCTTC.